This T cell receptor beta chain stems from a study of identical twins. Broader study findings: Zero-insertion analyses might be partly confounded by invariant T cells like MAIT and iNKT. Beta clonotypes that were abundant in cord blood contained fewer insertions, a pattern absent from memory repertoires.

This clonotype was detected only a few times. The antigen is undetermined. CDR1 is MRHNA and CDR2 is SNTAGT in the germline V gene. J was trimmed by 6 bases and V by 0 bases; bases with no gene match: 5. This CDR3 spans 16 amino acids. TCRdb re-called the 5' RACE reads with MiXCR, one entry per CDR3 protein. Found here are about 250,000 distinct CDR3 sequences, around 8% of them singletons; the top ten hold less than 4%. The same sample was also used in a study of yellow fever vaccine responses in identical twins. From that paper: Twins' vaccine T cell responses reportedly seemed partly convergent and partly personalized.

The sequence was obtained from a woman aged 18-35 years in good health. V and J are TRBV6-4 and TRBJ2-1; 10 bases are a match to TRBD2. Sequences were obtained from CD8+ T cells sorted from blood. The CDR3 nucleotides read TGTGCCAGCAGTGACTCAGGGAGCGGGGGGGCCAATGAGCAGTTCTTC. Its translation is CASSDSGSGGANEQFF.